Shown below are 9 T cell receptor beta chains from a single sample sequenced in a study of cytomegalovirus exposure and HLA in healthy donors. The PCR made use of 60 Vbeta and 13 Jbeta primers. Clones were read by immunoSEQ multiplex PCR, and TCRdb kept only the in-frame ones, dropping some. Of about 180,000 clones in the sample, about three quarters were seen once. What was sequenced was PBMCs. Every receptor here comes from a woman aged 55 to 70 in good health and CMV-seropositive.

In this sample, this clone turned up once. This chain uses TRBV4-1 with TRBJ2-5; TRBD1 is a possible D gene (6 bases). Trimming left V 4 bases short and J 4 bases short, with 10 bases between. The CDR3 loop spans 13 amino acids. Germline CDR1 reads MGHRA; CDR2 reads YSYEKL. Here the CDR3 reads CASSLQGLETQYF. The CDR3 DNA reads as TGCGCCAGCAGCCTACAGGGCTTAGAGACCCAGTACTTC.

This clone has just a few counts. V gene TRBV6-6 combines with J gene TRBJ2-7; D remains unclear. CDR3 length: 13 residues. Germline V lookup: CDR1 MNHNY, CDR2 SVGAGI (reference sequence). V lost 4 bases and J 2 bases, leaving 9 bases between the germline ends. CDR3 protein: CASSSPRTYEQYF. The CDR3 DNA reads TGTGCCAGCAGTTCCCCCAGGACCTACGAGCAGTACTTC.

V is TRBV9 and J is TRBJ1-4; D possibly corresponds to TRBD1 (5 bases). Per the germline V gene, CDR1 is SGDLS and CDR2 is YYNGEE. V dropped 0 bases and J dropped 5 bases, with 11 bases sitting between them. The CDR3 is 15 amino acids. The CDR3 sequence: CASSVDDRSNEKLFF. The DNA of the CDR3 is TGTGCCAGCAGCGTAGATGACAGATCAAATGAAAAACTGTTTTTT.

V is TRBV7-2 and J is TRBJ1-2, with D possibly matching TRBD1 (5 bases). Germline V CDR1 and CDR2: SGHTA, FQGNSA. The CDR3 covers 18 residues. The ends were cut back, 5 bases at V and 4 bases at J, with 26 bases in the middle. The CDR3 DNA is TGTGCCAGCAGCCTTCAGCGGGTGGGGATTGGTAGGGGCTATGGCTACACCTTC. Encoded protein: CASSLQRVGIGRGYGYTF.

This clone was observed a handful of times. The chain couples TRBV30 to TRBJ2-5; TRBD2 matches 7 bases. This CDR3 is built from 14 residues. V shed 2 bases, J shed 5 bases, and the junction held 8 bases outside the gene matches. CDR1 and CDR2 from the germline V gene are GTSNPN and SVGIG (reference sequence). The CDR3, as DNA: TGTGCCTGGAGTACCCCGGGGGGATACGAGACCCAGTACTTC. As protein: CAWSTPGGYETQYF.

Only one count was recorded for this clone. The chain employs TRBV5-4 and TRBJ2-1, with TRBD2 identical over 10 bases. The CDR3 runs to 17 residues. Germline V lookup: CDR1 SGHNT, CDR2 YYREEE (reference sequence). J lost 1 base, V lost 5 bases, and 9 bases had no gene match. The CDR3 protein is CASRPPSGSLSYNEQFF. The CDR3 DNA is TGTGCCAGCAGGCCTCCTAGCGGGAGCTTGTCCTACAATGAGCAGTTCTTC.

The rearrangement uses TRBV18 and TRBJ2-7; TRBD1 matches 7 bases. V shed 4 bases, J shed 1 base, and the junction held 7 bases outside the gene matches. This CDR3 region has 15 residues. CDR1 and CDR2 (germline): KGHSH, LQKENI. The CDR3 DNA reads as TGTGCCAGCTCACGTACCACAGGGGTTTCCTACGAGCAGTACTTC. Amino acids: CASSRTTGVSYEQYF.

This clone has just one count. This chain joins TRBV18 and TRBJ2-2; a possible D gene is TRBD1 (6 bases). The V end was cut by 3 bases, the J end by 0 bases, with 14 bases between. In germline, CDR1 is KGHSH, CDR2 LQKENI. The CDR3 sequence is 17 residues long. The CDR3 DNA sequence: TGTGCCAGCTCACCGTTGAAACAGGGATCGAACACCGGGGAGCTGTTTTTT. Its translation: CASSPLKQGSNTGELFF.

On this clone: One junction end does not reproduce the germline sequence, and a read error may be involved. The V gene is TRBV7-9, the J gene TRBJ2-3, with TRBD1 as a possible D gene (5 bases). Per germline, CDR1 SEHNR and CDR2 FQNEAQ (reference sequence). The CDR3 contains 14 residues. CDR3 sequence (DNA): TGTTCCAGCAGCTTCTCAGGGCCCCGAGATACGCAGTATTTT. This translates into CSSSFSGPRDTQYF.